One and the same sample provided the 20 T cell receptor beta chains below, sequenced in a study of blood T cell repertoires in COVID-19. Sequenced by immunoSEQ multiplex PCR; TCRdb stores in-frame clones only, minus some. The sample contains about 110,000 clones, around 89% of which appear only once. Sequenced sample: peripheral blood. These receptors were collected from a man aged 35 to 55 with active or convalescent COVID-19.

This clone was detected once. The chain combines TRBV28 with TRBJ1-1; 8 bases are a match to TRBD1. The CDR3 consists of 13 residues. CDR1 MDHEN and CDR2 SYDVKM come from the germline V gene. J was trimmed by 4 bases and V by 10 bases; bases with no gene match: 8. This chain's CDR3 is CATETGVGTEAFF. The CDR3 bases are TGTGCCACCGAGACAGGGGTAGGCACTGAAGCTTTCTTT.

The chain joins TRBV28 to TRBJ1-2, with D perhaps matching TRBD1 (6 bases). The CDR3 totals 16 residues. Trimming pared 8 bases from V and 3 bases from J, leaving 22 bases between. In germline, CDR1 is MDHEN, CDR2 SYDVKM. CDR3 bases: TGTGCCAGCTATAGGGCAGGGGACGCGTCGGACTATGGCTACACCTTC. This encodes CASYRAGDASDYGYTF.

The sample holds one count of this clone. Other DNA sequences in this specimen translate into the identical CDR3. The chain carries TRBV28 and TRBJ2-7, with TRBD1 matching over 8 bases. Per germline, CDR1 MDHEN and CDR2 SYDVKM. The CDR3 has 14 amino acids. With 2 bases clipped from V and 4 bases from J, the junction kept 4 bases outside the gene matches. DNA for the CDR3: TGTGCCAGCAGTTTAGCAGGGGGCGGGTACGAGCAGTACTTC. It yields the protein CASSLAGGGYEQYF.

The chain combines TRBV7-8 with TRBJ1-3; TRBD1 aligns across 7 bases. This CDR3 has 15 residues. Germline V gives CDR1 SGHVS, CDR2 FQNEAQ. The ends lost 5 bases at V and 7 bases at J; junction bases unmatched: 11. The CDR3 DNA sequence: TGTGCCAGCAGCCGCACAGGGGCGGTCGGGAACACCATATATTTT. This translates into CASSRTGAVGNTIYF.

The V gene is TRBV7-9, the J gene TRBJ1-2; 7 bases agree with TRBD1. The germline CDR1 and CDR2 sequences are SEHNR and FQNEAQ (reference sequence). There are 16 residues in the CDR3. The V and J ends lost 3 bases and 4 bases, in that order; junction bases with no gene match: 11. CDR3 sequence (DNA): TGTGCCAGCAGCTTTGGAGGCACAGGGGCTCTCTATGGCTACACCTTC. This codes for CASSFGGTGALYGYTF.

This chain joins TRBV7-9 and TRBJ1-4; D uncertain. Germline CDR1 is SEHNR and CDR2 is FQNEAQ (reference sequence). The CDR3 has 12 amino acids. Deletions cut 5 bases from V and 13 bases from J, with 14 bases between. CDR3: CASSPRVDRLFF. In DNA, the CDR3 is TGTGCCAGCAGCCCGCGGGTAGACCGACTGTTTTTT.

This clone was observed a single time. The chain is built from TRBV18 and TRBJ1-3; 7 nucleotides align to TRBD1. This CDR3 spans 15 amino acids. Germline V gene lookup returns CDR1 KGHSH and CDR2 LQKENI. V gave up 1 base and J gave up 2 bases; unmatched junction bases: 2. Here the CDR3 DNA reads TGTGCCAGCTCACCACGACAGGGTGCTGGAAACACCATATATTTT. The encoded protein is CASSPRQGAGNTIYF.

In its sample, this clone was seen once. This chain connects TRBV19 to TRBJ1-5, with a possible D match to TRBD1 (6 bases). The CDR3 contains 14 residues. The germline V and J ends were trimmed by 3 bases and 9 bases, with 15 bases remaining between them. CDR1 and CDR2 from the germline V gene are LNHDA and SQIVND (reference sequence). The chain's CDR3 is CASSIPQGQMPQHF. The CDR3 DNA reads TGTGCCAGTAGTATCCCACAGGGCCAGATGCCCCAGCATTTT. Full variable domain (remainder filled in from reference TRBV19 and TRBJ1-5): DGGITQSPKYLFRKEGQNVTLSCEQNLNHDAMYWYRQDPGQGLRLIYYSQIVNDFQKGDIAEGYSVSREKKESFPLTVTSAQKNPTAFYLCASSIPQGQMPQHFGDGTRLSIL.

This chain uses TRBV7-3 with TRBJ2-7; no definite D call. The CDR3 is 13 amino acids. Germline V gene data show CDR1 as SGHTA and CDR2 as FQGTGA. V was cut by 5 bases and J by 1 base, with 9 bases left in between. Here the CDR3 reads CASSDTGSYEQYF. CDR3 nucleotides: TGTGCCAGCAGCGACACTGGTTCCTACGAGCAGTACTTC.

This clone has only a few counts. This sequence joins TRBV10-1 and TRBJ2-5; D may be TRBD2 (6 bases). CDR1 is WNHNN, CDR2 SYGVQD, per germline (reference sequence). The CDR3 runs to 13 residues. V was trimmed by 7 bases and J by 2 bases, leaving 11 bases between them. In DNA, the CDR3 is TGCGCCAGCATCGGGGGATGGCAAGAGACCCAGTACTTC. The encoded protein is CASIGGWQETQYF.

The V call is TRBV7-9, the J call TRBJ1-1; 7 nucleotides match TRBD1. The CDR3 runs 13 residues. CDR1 is SEHNR, CDR2 FQNEAQ, per germline (reference sequence). Trimming cost V 2 bases and J 6 bases; bases outside gene matches: 3. CDR3 DNA: TGTGCCAGCAGCTTAATCAGGGGGGCTGAAGCTTTCTTT. It translates to CASSLIRGAEAFF. Full variable domain (missing parts from reference TRBV7-9 and TRBJ1-1): DTGVSQNPRHKITKRGQNVTFRCDPISEHNRLYWYRQTLGQGPEFLTYFQNEAQLEKSRLLSDRFSAERPKGSFSTLEIQRTEQGDSAMYLCASSLIRGAEAFFGQGTRLTVV.

The V and J genes are TRBV11-2 and TRBJ2-3; TRBD2 agrees at 7 bases. V was pared by 6 bases and J by 6 bases, with 6 bases of the junction left unmatched. Germline CDR1 reads SGHAT; CDR2 reads FQNNGV. This CDR3 has 13 amino acids. CDR3 protein: CASRRVGGDTQYF. The CDR3 nucleotides are TGTGCCAGCAGAAGGGTGGGGGGGGATACGCAGTATTTT.

CDR3: CAIHSAHDNEQFF. The CDR3 bases are TGTGCCATACACAGTGCGCACGACAATGAGCAGTTCTTC. V gene TRBV28 combines with J gene TRBJ2-1; D remains ambiguous. Germline V gene lookup returns CDR1 MDHEN and CDR2 SYDVKM. V was trimmed by 10 bases and J by 5 bases, leaving 15 bases between them. The CDR3 is 13 residues long.

This rearrangement joins TRBV7-2 to TRBJ2-2; 14 bases agree with TRBD2. Germline lookup yields CDR1 SGHTA and CDR2 FQGNSA. J was trimmed by 6 bases and V by 4 bases; bases with no gene match: 1. The CDR3 is 15 amino acids. As DNA, the CDR3 is TGTGCCAGCAGCTCGGGACTAGCGGGAGCCGGGGAGCTGTTTTTT. This translates into CASSSGLAGAGELFF.

The chain combines TRBV7-2 with TRBJ1-4; 7 nucleotides agree with TRBD1. This CDR3 spans 14 amino acids. Looked up from germline, CDR1 is SGHTA and CDR2 is FQGNSA. The trim removed 5 bases at V and 5 bases at J, leaving 5 bases unmatched. This chain's CDR3 is CASSMGQLNEKLFF. The CDR3 nucleotides are TGTGCCAGCAGCATGGGACAGCTCAATGAAAAACTGTTTTTT.

This chain uses TRBV7-8 with TRBJ1-6; D is ambiguous. This CDR3 spans 12 amino acids. V lost 5 bases to trimming and J lost 7 bases, with 6 bases between them. CDR1 and CDR2 from the germline V gene are SGHVS and FQNEAQ. The CDR3 DNA reads TGTGCCAGCAGCCCCGGGAATTCACCCCTCCACTTT. This translates into CASSPGNSPLHF.

V and J are TRBV30 and TRBJ1-6; 7 nucleotides align to TRBD1. The ends lost 4 bases at V and 8 bases at J; junction bases unmatched: 11. The CDR3 has 15 residues. Germline CDR1 GTSNPN, CDR2 SVGIG (reference sequence). Here the CDR3 reads CAWNLQTGNYSPLHF. The CDR3 DNA reads TGTGCCTGGAACCTACAGACAGGGAATTATTCACCCCTCCACTTT.

The V call is TRBV4-1, the J call TRBJ2-7; TRBD1 might be the D (6 bases). The V gene's germline CDR1 is MGHRA and CDR2 YSYEKL. V was trimmed by 2 bases and J by 6 bases, leaving 17 bases between them. The CDR3 has 15 amino acids. The CDR3 loop reads CASSQPDRETTEQYF. The DNA of the CDR3 is TGCGCCAGCAGCCAACCGGACAGAGAAACTACCGAGCAGTACTTC.

This clone was recorded a few times. The genes are TRBV27 and TRBJ1-4, with TRBD1 identical over 8 bases. CDR3 length equals 16 residues. With V trimmed by 5 bases and J by 6 bases, 11 bases remained unmatched. Germline lookup yields CDR1 MNHEY and CDR2 SMNVEV (reference sequence). The CDR3 nucleotides are TGTGCCAGCAGTCCGGACAGGGATACGGGGGATGAAAAACTGTTTTTT. Translated: CASSPDRDTGDEKLFF.

V usage is TRBV28 and J usage is TRBJ1-1; 9 bases align to TRBD1. Per germline, CDR1 MDHEN and CDR2 SYDVKM. The CDR3 contains 16 residues. V was pared by 5 bases and J by 1 base, with 8 bases of the junction left unmatched. The CDR3: CASSNMPGQGNTEAFF. In DNA, the CDR3 is TGTGCCAGCAGTAACATGCCGGGACAGGGGAACACTGAAGCTTTCTTT.